These T cell receptor beta chains were read from a single sample in a study of graft-versus-host responses after intestinal transplantation. Which antigens these TCRs recognize remains unknown. TCRdb's table, derived via immunoSEQ multiplex PCR, lists solely in-frame clones and lacks some. The table shows tens of thousands of clones, with less than 95% occurring only once. This specimen was unstimulated CD4+ T cells sorted from spleen or lymph node cells, taken before transplant. Receptors originate from a human donor who was the organ donor for an intestinal transplant. Each CDR3 is given with its conserved first and last residue. D genes are given only for firm matches. Not every row has a clone size; where given, it reads once, few, many or a size class.

D,size,J,V,DNA,CDR3
TRBD2,-,TRBJ2-3,TRBV11-3,TGTGCCAGCAGCCCCGGGTTAGCGGGGCACACAGATACGCAGTATTTT,CASSPGLAGHTDTQYF
TRBD1,-,TRBJ1-1,TRBV27,TGTGCCAGCAGTATCAGGGGGCGCAACACTGAAGCTTTCTTT,CASSIRGRNTEAFF
-,-,TRBJ1-1,TRBV7-2,TGTGCCAGCAGCCCAACCGGACAGTACACTGAAGCTTTCTTT,CASSPTGQYTEAFF
-,-,TRBJ2-1,TRBV18,TGTGCCAGCTCACCGAGACTAGGAGGATACAATGAGCAGTTCTTC,CASSPRLGGYNEQFF
-,-,TRBJ2-7,TRBV18,TGTGCCAGCTCTCCCAGCATCACGGACGGTTACGAGCAGTACTTC,CASSPSITDGYEQYF
-,-,TRBJ1-5,TRBV28,TGTGCCACTCGACCTGGGAATCAGCCCCAGCATTTT,CATRPGNQPQHF
TRBD2,-,TRBJ2-3,TRBV2,TGTGCCAGCAGTGTCCTAGCGGTAGATACGCAGTATTTT,CASSVLAVDTQYF
-,-,TRBJ2-2,TRBV7-3,TGTGCCAGCAGCTGGCAGGGTAGTGGCACCGGGGAGCTGTTTTTT,CASSWQGSGTGELFF
TRBD1,once,TRBJ2-2,TRBV5-4,TGTGCCAGCAGCTGGACAGGGGCGGCGGGCGGGGAGCTGTTTTTT,CASSWTGAAGGELFF
-,-,TRBJ1-2,TRBV5-4,TGTGCCAGCAGCTTGGCCAGGGTAGAGGTTGGCGGCTACACCTTC,CASSLARVEVGGYTF
-,-,TRBJ2-3,TRBV30,TGTGCCTGGAGTGCCGACCGAGATACGCAGTATTTT,CAWSADRDTQYF
TRBD1,-,TRBJ2-1,TRBV7-2,TGTGCCAGCAGCTCCCAAGGGGGCTTGAGGGACAATGAGCAGTTCTTC,CASSSQGGLRDNEQFF
-,-,TRBJ1-2,TRBV9,TGTGCCAGCAGCGTAGAAGGTTGGGTGGGTGAGGCTGGCTACACCTTC,CASSVEGWVGEAGYTF
-,-,TRBJ1-1,TRBV5-6,TGTGCCAGCAGCCCCGAGGGGGGGGGCGTGAACACTGAAGCTTTCTTT,CASSPEGGGVNTEAFF
-,-,TRBJ2-5,TRBV6-6,TGTGCCAGCAGTGCCTTTCGCTCAGGCGGAGAGACCCAGTACTTC,CASSAFRSGGETQYF
-,-,TRBJ2-3,TRBV19,TGTGCCAGTAGTATGTCACAGGCGAGCACAGATACGCAGTATTTT,CASSMSQASTDTQYF
TRBD1,-,TRBJ1-1,TRBV7-6,TGTGCCAGCAGCACCGGGACAGGGACGGTCACTGAAGCTTTCTTT,CASSTGTGTVTEAFF
-,-,TRBJ2-1,TRBV11-2,TGTGCCAGCAGCAACGCTTGGGGGGACAAGCAGTTCTTC,CASSNAWGDKQFF
-,-,TRBJ2-7,TRBV2,TGTGCCAGCAGTGAAGGCACCACGAGAGAGCAGTACTTC,CASSEGTTREQYF
-,-,TRBJ1-4,TRBV21-1,TGTGCCAGCAGCAACCAGGGTGGAGACGAAAAACTGTTTTTT,CASSNQGGDEKLFF
TRBD1,-,TRBJ1-2,TRBV6-6,TGTGCCAGCAGTTACTCGGAAGGGGGCGGCTACACCTTC,CASSYSEGGGYTF
-,once,TRBJ1-1,TRBV5-4,TGTGCCAGCAGACCCCGAGGGCAGAACACTGAAGCTTTCTTT,CASRPRGQNTEAFF
-,-,TRBJ1-5,TRBV19,TGTGCCACCAAATCCCTAAGGGACACCCTTAGCAATCAGCCCCAGCATTTT,CATKSLRDTLSNQPQHF
TRBD1,-,TRBJ2-2,TRBV6-1,TGTGCCAGCAGCCCAGGGGACAGGAACACCGGGGAGCTGTTTTTT,CASSPGDRNTGELFF
-,few,TRBJ1-2,TRBV28,TGTGCCAGCAGTTTCAGGAACTATGGCTACACCTTC,CASSFRNYGYTF
-,-,TRBJ2-1,TRBV5-5,TGTGCCAGCAGCTTTTGGGGTAACTCCTACAATGAGCAGTTCTTC,CASSFWGNSYNEQFF
-,-,TRBJ1-1,TRBV5-6,TGTGCCAGCAGCTTGGGGACGGACTACACTGAAGCTTTCTTT,CASSLGTDYTEAFF
TRBD2,-,TRBJ2-1,TRBV10-2,TGCGCCAGCAGTGAGGGGACTAGCGGGGGGGCCTACAATGAGCAGTTCTTC,CASSEGTSGGAYNEQFF
-,-,TRBJ2-7,TRBV6-5,TGTGCCAGCAGTTTTTTGGTCTCCTACGAGCAGTACTTC,CASSFLVSYEQYF